This T cell receptor beta chain was captured by sequencing in a study of chemoradiotherapy in HPV16-positive cancers. Turning to the study itself: Functional T-cell assays on two HPV16-positive patients' cells defined candidate HPV-specific clones and common TCR motifs.

Study-level results: For HPV16-positive patients, expanding HPV-responsive T cells associated with longer recurrence-free survival.

This clone came up a few times. As yet, its antigen is unknown. V lost 4 bases and J lost 1, with 11 bases in between. CDR3 length equals 14 residues. CDR1 is MGHRA, CDR2 YSYEKL, per germline. Over chemoradiotherapy, repertoires were sampled more than once. The protocol was immunoSEQ multiplex PCR, while the TCRdb copy is restricted to in-frame clones and leaves out a portion. The sample lists roughly 8,000 clones, 55% to 75% seen once, with less than 25% in the top ten. The chain uses TRBV4-1 and TRBJ2-7; no clear D. Specimen collection occurred from a patient who underwent chemoradiotherapy. The clonotype comes from a human donor with HPV-associated anogenital cancer. CDR3 in amino acids: CASSPLEKSYEQYF. The CDR3 DNA reads TGCGCCAGCAGCCCCCTGGAGAAATCCTACGAGCAGTACTTC.